The 22 T cell receptor beta chains below all came from one sample that was sequenced in a study of blood T cell repertoires in COVID-19. Libraries were prepared by immunoSEQ multiplex PCR; TCRdb keeps only in-frame clonotypes and omits some of them. The sample carries a few hundred thousand clones, roughly 85% recorded once. Material: peripheral blood. These receptors came from a woman aged 18 to 35 with acute or convalescent COVID-19.

This clone was seen repeatedly, ten times or more. V is TRBV21-1 and J is TRBJ1-2; the table gives TRBD1 as D, unverified against the DNA. TRBV21-1 is noted as a pseudogene. The CDR3 sequence is 17 residues long. The CDR3 here is CASSSLGRGWWAFGYTF. The CDR3 coding sequence is TGTGCCAGCAGCAGCTTAGGAAGGGGCTGGTGGGCCTTCGGCTACACCTTC.

The V and J genes are TRBV28 and TRBJ1-4; TRBD1 aligns across 10 bases. J was trimmed by 4 bases and V by 8 bases; bases with no gene match: 1. The germline V gene encodes CDR1 MDHEN and CDR2 SYDVKM. The CDR3 contains 13 residues. DNA for the CDR3: TGTGCCAGCCGGGACAGGGGTAATGAAAAACTGTTTTTT. Translation gives CASRDRGNEKLFF.

The rearrangement joins TRBV19 to TRBJ2-3; TRBD1 matches 11 bases. Per the germline V gene, CDR1 is LNHDA and CDR2 is SQIVND (reference sequence). This CDR3 has 16 residues. Trimming removed 5 bases from V and 5 bases from J; junction bases left unmatched: 9. The chain's CDR3 is CASSPIGQGAQDTQYF. Written as DNA, the CDR3 is TGTGCCAGTAGTCCTATCGGACAGGGGGCTCAAGATACGCAGTATTTT.

The CDR3 nucleotides read TGTGCCAGCAGTGACCGGACAGGGCTCGATGAGCAGTTCTTC. It translates to CASSDRTGLDEQFF. This chain links TRBV2 with TRBJ2-1; 8 bases map to TRBD1. V lost 3 bases and J lost 8; bases outside the gene matches: 6. This CDR3 is 14 amino acids long. Germline lookup yields CDR1 SNHLY and CDR2 FYNNEI.

CDR3 sequence: CASSIPGDTEAFF. The DNA of the CDR3 is TGTGCCAGTAGTATTCCGGGGGACACTGAAGCTTTCTTT. The rearrangement joins TRBV19 to TRBJ1-1, with D possibly matching TRBD1 (5 bases). The germline gives CDR1 LNHDA, CDR2 SQIVND (reference sequence). V lost 3 bases and J 3 bases, leaving 8 bases between the germline ends. CDR3 length: 13 residues. The whole variable domain, filled in from reference TRBV19 and TRBJ1-1, reads DGGITQSPKYLFRKEGQNVTLSCEQNLNHDAMYWYRQDPGQGLRLIYYSQIVNDFQKGDIAEGYSVSREKKESFPLTVTSAQKNPTAFYLCASSIPGDTEAFFGQGTRLTVV.

The chain uses TRBV6-5 and TRBJ1-1; no reliable D call. The CDR3 is 14 amino acids. Trimming took off 6 bases at V and 1 base at J, with 12 bases between the two ends. Germline V gene sequence: CDR1 MNHEY, CDR2 SVGAGI. CDR3: CASRSLTGNTEAFF. For the CDR3, the DNA is TGTGCCAGCAGGAGCCTGACGGGGAACACTGAAGCTTTCTTT.

This chain joins TRBV6-5 and TRBJ2-2; 9 nucleotides agree with TRBD2. The trim removed 6 bases at V and 9 bases at J, leaving 8 bases unmatched. CDR1 MNHEY and CDR2 SVGAGI come from the germline V gene. The CDR3 consists of 14 residues. The CDR3 reads CASRVAGAGRELFF. In DNA form, the CDR3 reads TGTGCCAGCAGGGTAGCGGGGGCTGGGCGGGAGCTGTTTTTT.

J is TRBJ2-5 and V is TRBV19; D is unclear. Trimming cost V 5 bases and J 0 bases, with 13 bases left between them. CDR3 length: 15 amino acids. Germline CDR1 and CDR2: LNHDA and SQIVND (reference sequence). The CDR3 DNA follows: TGTGCCAGTAGTCCGGTTGGCGGTTACCAAGAGACCCAGTACTTC. It translates to CASSPVGGYQETQYF.

The V gene is TRBV5-4, the J gene TRBJ1-2; possibly TRBD1 for D (5 bases). V shed 7 bases and J shed 1 base, with 11 bases lying between them. CDR1 and CDR2 (germline): SGHNT, YYREEE (reference sequence). This CDR3 has 13 residues. The CDR3 DNA follows: TGTGCCAGCGGGGGGAACGGTAACTATGGCTACACCTTC. This translates into CASGGNGNYGYTF.

The chain joins TRBV5-6 to TRBJ1-2; 8 nucleotides agree with TRBD1. Trimming took 5 bases from V and 2 from J; bases not matched to a gene: 17. The CDR3 length is 18 residues. Germline V gene data show CDR1 as SGHDT and CDR2 as YYEEEE. The CDR3 DNA sequence: TGTGCCAGCAGTAAACTCACTGGACAGGGAATAGGAAACTATGGCTACACCTTC. Translated: CASSKLTGQGIGNYGYTF. Drawing the rest from reference TRBV5-6 and TRBJ1-2, the complete variable domain is DAGVTQSPTHLIKTRGQQVTLRCSPKSGHDTVSWYQQALGQGPQFIFQYYEEEERQRGNFPDRFSGHQFPNYSSELNVNALLLGDSALYLCASSKLTGQGIGNYGYTFGSGTRLTVV.

The chain employs TRBV6-1 and TRBJ1-2; 8 positions match TRBD1. The CDR3 has 15 residues. V lost 2 bases, J lost 8 bases, and 10 bases stayed unmatched. Looked up from germline, CDR1 is MNHNS and CDR2 is SASEGT. CDR3 sequence: CASSEWTGPRIGYTF. CDR3 nucleotide sequence: TGTGCCAGCAGTGAATGGACAGGGCCGCGAATCGGCTACACCTTC.

V is TRBV5-5 and J is TRBJ2-1; 12 bases map to TRBD2. The CDR3 contains 14 residues. Per the germline V gene, CDR1 is SGHKS and CDR2 is YYEKEE (reference sequence). V trimming: 4 bases; J trimming: 8 bases; junction bases outside the gene matches: 4. CDR3 region: CASSPSGRVDEQFF. CDR3 bases: TGTGCCAGCAGCCCTAGCGGGAGGGTGGATGAGCAGTTCTTC.

This sequence joins TRBV20-1 and TRBJ2-5; D is perhaps TRBD1 (5 bases). V shed 3 bases and J shed 3 bases, with 8 bases lying between them. Germline CDR1 and CDR2: DFQATT and SNEGSKA (reference sequence). CDR3 size: 12 residues. The CDR3, as DNA: TGCAGTGCTAGTTACAGGAAAGAGACCCAGTACTTC. It codes for CSASYRKETQYF.

The chain recombines TRBV28 with TRBJ2-2; 7 nucleotides agree with TRBD1. The CDR3 is 13 residues long. CDR1 MDHEN and CDR2 SYDVKM come from the germline V gene. V was clipped by 10 bases and J by 5 bases; unmatched bases: 7. CDR3 sequence reads: CATSGQLTGELFF. The DNA for the CDR3 is TGTGCCACCTCGGGACAGTTGACCGGGGAGCTGTTTTTT.

CDR3 nucleotides: TGTGCCATCAGTGAGTCGGGACAGGGGAATCAGCCCCAGCATTTT. Translated, it gives CAISESGQGNQPQHF. The chain joins TRBV10-3 to TRBJ1-5; 10 bases align to TRBD1. CDR1 is ENHRY and CDR2 is SYGVKD in the germline V gene. The CDR3 is 15 amino acids. J gave up 4 bases and V 0 bases, and 0 bases lay outside the gene matches.

This chain joins TRBV15 and TRBJ2-7; tentatively, D is TRBD1 (5 bases). CDR1 and CDR2 (germline): LNHNV, YYDKDF (reference sequence). V was pared by 0 bases and J by 6 bases, with 9 bases between. CDR3 length: 13 residues. CDR3 loop: CATSRDQGGEQYF. For the CDR3, the DNA is TGTGCCACCAGCAGAGACCAGGGTGGCGAGCAGTACTTC.

As concerns this clone: Distinct nucleotide sequences in the sample also encode this CDR3. V gene TRBV30 combines with J gene TRBJ2-7; D may be TRBD2 (5 bases). This CDR3 comprises 12 residues. Germline lookup yields CDR1 GTSNPN and CDR2 SVGIG (reference sequence). The germline V and J ends were trimmed by 0 bases and 3 bases, with 6 bases remaining between them. CDR3 loop: CAWSVEGYEQYF. DNA of the CDR3: TGTGCCTGGAGTGTAGAGGGCTACGAGCAGTACTTC.

As to this clone: The sample has other DNA sequences that encode this CDR3 too. The V and J genes are TRBV9 and TRBJ2-7, with 9 bases aligning to TRBD1. J lost 3 bases, V lost 2 bases, and 3 bases had no gene match. The CDR3 is made up of 14 amino acids. The germline V gene encodes CDR1 SGDLS and CDR2 YYNGEE. CDR3 in amino acids: CASSVGTGYYEQYF. CDR3 DNA: TGTGCCAGCAGCGTTGGGACAGGGTACTACGAGCAGTACTTC.

The chain combines TRBV6-1 with TRBJ2-3; maybe TRBD2 (5 bases). In germline, CDR1 is MNHNS, CDR2 SASEGT. The CDR3 covers 14 residues. V shed 3 bases and J shed 8 bases, with 15 bases lying between them. In DNA, the CDR3 is TGTGCCAGCAGTGAGCGAGGGTCCTTGTTTACGCAGTATTTT. Residues: CASSERGSLFTQYF.

Note on this clone: Additional DNA sequences in this sample encode the identical CDR3. The chain has TRBV3-1 (or the pseudogene TRBV3-2) and TRBJ2-3; D is perhaps TRBD1 (5 bases). Germline CDR1 and CDR2: LGHDT and YNNKEL (reference sequence). Trimming left V 1 base short and J 4 bases short, with 12 bases between. The CDR3 contains 15 residues. CDR3 sequence reads: CASSQGQGSPDTQYF. For the CDR3, the DNA is TGTGCCAGCAGCCAAGGTCAGGGATCCCCAGATACGCAGTATTTT.

This clone has just a few counts. The rearrangement joins TRBV29-1 to TRBJ2-7; 8 nucleotides align to TRBD1. The CDR3 runs 14 residues. J lost 1 base, V lost 4 bases, and 6 bases had no gene match. CDR1 and CDR2 (germline): SQVTM, ANQGSEA. The CDR3 loop reads CSVVEDRVSYEQYF. The CDR3 region has the DNA TGCAGCGTTGTGGAGGACAGGGTGTCCTACGAGCAGTACTTC.

The chain has TRBV13 and TRBJ1-1, with 8 bases matching TRBD1. V dropped 8 bases and J dropped 4; count of bases not matched to a gene: 15. CDR1 is PRHDT and CDR2 is FYEKMQ in the germline V gene (reference sequence). The CDR3 is 16 amino acids. DNA of the CDR3: TGTGCCAGCTCGCGCAGGGCAGGGGGCAAGGGCACTGAAGCTTTCTTT. This translates into CASSRRAGGKGTEAFF. Variable domain in full (rest from reference TRBV13 and TRBJ1-1): AAGVIQSPRHLIKEKRETATLKCYPIPRHDTVYWYQQGPGQDPQFLISFYEKMQSDKGSIPDRFSAQQFSDYHSELNMSSLELGDSALYFCASSRRAGGKGTEAFFGQGTRLTVV.